This T cell receptor beta chain was documented in a study of cytomegalovirus exposure and HLA in healthy donors. Broader study findings: HLA restriction was apparent for most CMV-associated TCR beta chains in a later analysis. Presence/absence analyses took donor sequencing depth as roughly uniform. Later analysis identified a missense DCLRE1C variant that was linked to TCR beta V- and J-gene trimming.

The CDR3 loop spans 15 amino acids. Unmatched junction bases numbered 8, after V lost 3 bases and J lost 2 bases. Looked up from germline, CDR1 is SGHRS and CDR2 is YFSETQ. Primers included in the PCR were 60 Vbeta and 13 Jbeta primers. Assay: immunoSEQ multiplex PCR; the TCRdb copy retains only in-frame clones and omits some. The sample totals fewer than 150,000 clones; its top ten clones hold approximately 2.4%. As concerns this clone: Its antigen is still unknown.

Donors counted as nominally healthy when sampled, yet unrecorded immune exposures were likely. The sequence derives from a man aged 35-49 years in good health and CMV-seronegative. Input material: PBMCs. J is TRBJ2-7 and V is TRBV5-1, with 7 nucleotides matching TRBD1. CDR3 protein: CASSYPTGLPYEQYF. The DNA for the CDR3 is TGCGCCAGCAGCTACCCGACAGGGCTCCCCTACGAGCAGTACTTC.